This T cell receptor (beta chain) was found in a study of cytomegalovirus exposure and HLA in healthy donors. Use of 60 Vbeta and 13 Jbeta primers characterized the PCR. The data were produced by immunoSEQ multiplex PCR, yet TCRdb's version contains in-frame clones alone and is incomplete. The data contain more than 85,000 clones, 75% to 90% of them seen just once; the ten biggest clones take up 6.9%. The germline gives CDR1 SQVTM, CDR2 ANQGSEA. The CDR3 runs to 13 residues. V gave up 0 bases and J gave up 3 bases, with 9 bases separating them. This clone showed up just once. Sequencing used PBMCs. The TCR originated in a man aged 30 to 39 in good health and CMV-seropositive. The V and J genes are TRBV29-1 and TRBJ2-7; D is unclear. CDR3 DNA: TGCAGCGTTGAAGATCGAGGCAGCTACGAGCAGTACTTC. Protein product: CSVEDRGSYEQYF.